This T cell receptor (beta chain) appears in the sequencing data of a study of graft-versus-host responses after intestinal transplantation. Study details: Anti-thymocyte globulin was used for induction in all recipients, who then took tacrolimus and steroids for approximately 3 years. Study findings and constraints: Recipient bone marrow held GvH clones, some seen earlier in ileum or blood.

Some clones are missing from TCRdb's copy, which holds only in-frame ones; the method was immunoSEQ multiplex PCR. Seen here are some 10,000 clones, roughly 38% observed once, and the top ten hold about 12%. The V and J ends lost 2 bases and 0 bases, in that order; junction bases with no gene match: 2. The V gene's germline CDR1 is MGHRA and CDR2 YSYEKL. The CDR3 has 15 residues. Co-plated with 200,000 CFSE-labeled responder cells were 200,000 irradiated, violet-dye-labeled stimulator cells. Post-reaction, proliferating CD3+CD4+ and CD3+CD8+ responders (CFSE-low) were sorted. The chain is built from TRBV4-1 and TRBJ2-3; 7 bases agree with TRBD2. Sequences were derived from alloreactive CD8+ T cells from a mixed lymphocyte reaction culture, sampled before intestinal transplant. The sample's subset: CFSE-low proliferating T cells sorted from approximately 6-day pre-transplant mixed lymphocyte reaction (GvH or HvG direction). The clonotype was recovered from a human patient who received an intestinal transplant. CDR3 protein: CASSQLAESTDTQYF. DNA for the CDR3: TGCGCCAGCAGCCAACTAGCGGAAAGCACAGATACGCAGTATTTT.